This T cell receptor beta chain was sequenced for a study of identical twins. MiXCR was run by TCRdb on the 5' RACE reads, yielding one entry per CDR3 protein. The table includes approximately 700,000 distinct CDR3 sequences, approximately 6% detected once. This clonotype was recorded at least ten times. Germline V lookup: CDR1 MDHEN, CDR2 SYDVKM. This CDR3 has 14 residues. Trimming removed 2 bases at V and 6 bases at J, with 12 bases between. V is TRBV28 and J is TRBJ2-3; D gene uncertain. This clonotype was sampled from a man between 18 and 35 years old in good health. The sample was naive T cells sorted from blood. The DNA for the CDR3 is TGTGCCAGCAGTTTAGAACTGGGCCAGGATACGCAGTATTTT. Translating it yields CASSLELGQDTQYF.